Listed below are T cell receptor beta chains from one sample, sequenced in a study of blood T cell repertoires in COVID-19. Generated by immunoSEQ multiplex PCR, the TCRdb table keeps only in-frame clones and is missing some. The table has roughly 190,000 clones, approximately 90% seen once. Sequencing was carried out using PBMCs or T cells enriched from blood (not recorded which). These receptors all stem from a woman in her late teens or twenties who had recovered from COVID-19. The CDR3 runs from the conserved cysteine through the conserved F or W. Fields, in order: clone size, CDR3 length, V gene, D gene, J gene, CDR3 protein, CDR3 DNA. D genes are given only for firm matches. Not every row has a clone size; where given, it reads once, few, many or a size class.

abundance: once; len: 14; v_gene: TRBV7-2; d_gene: TRBD1; j_gene: TRBJ2-7; CDR3aa: CASSPRGRQGEQYF; CDR3nt: TGTGCCAGCAGCCCTCGGGGCCGACAGGGCGAGCAGTACTTC
abundance: NA; len: 15; v_gene: TRBV27; d_gene: TRBD1; j_gene: TRBJ2-7; CDR3aa: CASSPPTGTGYGQYF; CDR3nt: TGTGCCAGCAGTCCCCCGACCGGGACAGGCTACGGGCAGTACTTC
abundance: NA; len: 15; v_gene: TRBV5-1; d_gene: TRBD1; j_gene: TRBJ1-4; CDR3aa: CASSSRTGENEKLFF; CDR3nt: TGCGCCAGCAGCTCCCGGACAGGAGAGAATGAAAAACTGTTTTTT
abundance: NA; len: 16; v_gene: TRBV9; d_gene: NA; j_gene: TRBJ2-6; CDR3aa: CASSVGHYSGANVLTF; CDR3nt: TGTGCCAGCAGCGTAGGACATTACTCTGGGGCCAACGTCCTGACTTTC
abundance: NA; len: 11; v_gene: TRBV6-5; d_gene: NA; j_gene: TRBJ1-2; CDR3aa: CATGGSRGYTF; CDR3nt: TGTGCCACAGGCGGGAGCCGGGGCTACACCTTC
abundance: NA; len: 17; v_gene: TRBV27; d_gene: TRBD2; j_gene: TRBJ2-3; CDR3aa: CASSQGLAGVHTDTQYF; CDR3nt: TGTGCCAGCAGCCAGGGACTAGCGGGAGTTCATACAGATACGCAGTATTTT
abundance: NA; len: 15; v_gene: TRBV7-8; d_gene: NA; j_gene: TRBJ2-5; CDR3aa: CASSIRAALQETQYF; CDR3nt: TGTGCCAGCAGCATACGAGCGGCCCTTCAAGAGACCCAGTACTTC
abundance: NA; len: 13; v_gene: TRBV28; d_gene: TRBD1; j_gene: TRBJ2-7; CDR3aa: CAIREDRAYEQYF; CDR3nt: TGTGCCATTAGAGAGGACAGGGCCTACGAGCAGTACTTC
abundance: NA; len: 15; v_gene: TRBV28; d_gene: NA; j_gene: TRBJ1-3; CDR3aa: CASTHLTGFGNTIYF; CDR3nt: TGTGCCAGCACCCACCTCACAGGGTTTGGAAACACCATATATTTT
abundance: NA; len: 15; v_gene: TRBV6-5; d_gene: TRBD1; j_gene: TRBJ2-5; CDR3aa: CASSYANRGQETQYF; CDR3nt: TGTGCCAGCAGTTACGCCAACAGGGGCCAAGAGACCCAGTACTTC
abundance: NA; len: 15; v_gene: TRBV13; d_gene: TRBD1; j_gene: TRBJ1-4; CDR3aa: CASSSGGRGHEKLFF; CDR3nt: TGTGCCAGCAGCTCCGGCGGAAGGGGGCATGAAAAACTGTTTTTT
abundance: NA; len: 14; v_gene: TRBV5-1; d_gene: TRBD2; j_gene: TRBJ2-3; CDR3aa: CASSPAEGRGTQYF; CDR3nt: TGCGCCAGCAGCCCCGCTGAGGGGAGGGGTACGCAGTATTTT
abundance: few; len: 15; v_gene: TRBV3-1/TRBV3-2; d_gene: NA; j_gene: TRBJ2-7; CDR3aa: CASSPVQAGHYEQYF; CDR3nt: TGTGCCAGCAGCCCCGTCCAAGCGGGACACTACGAGCAGTACTTC
abundance: NA; len: 13; v_gene: TRBV29-1; d_gene: TRBD1; j_gene: TRBJ2-7; CDR3aa: CSVLGTGGYEQYF; CDR3nt: TGCAGCGTTCTAGGGACAGGGGGTTACGAGCAGTACTTC
abundance: NA; len: 13; v_gene: TRBV12-3/TRBV12-4; d_gene: NA; j_gene: TRBJ2-7; CDR3aa: CASSLSVVNEQYF; CDR3nt: TGTGCCAGCAGTTTAAGCGTGGTTAACGAGCAGTACTTC
abundance: once; len: 18; v_gene: TRBV4-1; d_gene: TRBD1; j_gene: TRBJ2-1; CDR3aa: CASSQDPGDRPPYNEQFF; CDR3nt: TGCGCCAGCAGCCAAGATCCTGGGGACAGGCCCCCCTACAATGAGCAGTTCTTC
abundance: NA; len: 17; v_gene: TRBV28; d_gene: NA; j_gene: TRBJ2-1; CDR3aa: CASSLPIAPSPANEQFF; CDR3nt: TGTGCCAGCAGTTTACCTATCGCCCCGTCCCCCGCAAATGAGCAGTTCTTC
abundance: NA; len: 13; v_gene: TRBV12-3/TRBV12-4; d_gene: NA; j_gene: TRBJ2-1; CDR3aa: CASRYDSYNEQFF; CDR3nt: TGTGCCAGCAGATACGACTCTTACAATGAGCAGTTCTTC
abundance: NA; len: 12; v_gene: TRBV7-9; d_gene: TRBD2; j_gene: TRBJ2-1; CDR3aa: CASSLRGDEQFF; CDR3nt: TGTGCCAGCAGCTTACGGGGGGATGAGCAGTTCTTC
abundance: NA; len: 12; v_gene: TRBV19; d_gene: NA; j_gene: TRBJ1-2; CDR3aa: CASSISVYGYTF; CDR3nt: TGTGCCAGTAGTATATCAGTGTATGGCTACACCTTC
abundance: few; len: 16; v_gene: TRBV6-1; d_gene: TRBD1; j_gene: TRBJ2-5; CDR3aa: CASSERGGTGVETQYF; CDR3nt: TGTGCCAGCAGTGAACGGGGCGGGACAGGGGTGGAGACCCAGTACTTC
abundance: NA; len: 14; v_gene: TRBV6-5; d_gene: NA; j_gene: TRBJ1-1; CDR3aa: CATKGLRGNTEAFF; CDR3nt: TGTGCCACTAAAGGCCTCAGGGGGAACACTGAAGCTTTCTTT
abundance: NA; len: 15; v_gene: TRBV2; d_gene: TRBD1; j_gene: TRBJ2-7; CDR3aa: CASGSYGTGAYEQYF; CDR3nt: TGTGCCAGCGGCAGCTACGGGACAGGGGCCTACGAGCAGTACTTC
abundance: NA; len: 14; v_gene: TRBV7-9; d_gene: NA; j_gene: TRBJ2-5; CDR3aa: CASSHGSGQETQYF; CDR3nt: TGTGCCAGCAGCCACGGGAGTGGGCAAGAGACCCAGTACTTC
abundance: NA; len: 15; v_gene: TRBV28; d_gene: NA; j_gene: TRBJ2-5; CDR3aa: CASSPPLRIRETQYF; CDR3nt: TGTGCCAGCAGTCCCCCGCTGAGAATACGAGAGACCCAGTACTTC
abundance: NA; len: 16; v_gene: TRBV4-1; d_gene: TRBD2; j_gene: TRBJ2-7; CDR3aa: CASSQARLAGVGEQYF; CDR3nt: TGCGCCAGCAGCCAAGCCCGCCTAGCGGGAGTAGGCGAGCAGTACTTC
abundance: NA; len: 16; v_gene: TRBV7-2; d_gene: NA; j_gene: TRBJ2-7; CDR3aa: CASSLRGGASSYEQYF; CDR3nt: TGTGCCAGCAGCTTAAGGGGCGGGGCTAGCTCCTACGAGCAGTACTTC
abundance: NA; len: 13; v_gene: TRBV28; d_gene: NA; j_gene: TRBJ1-1; CDR3aa: CASSLGIYTEAFF; CDR3nt: TGTGCCAGCAGTTTGGGCATCTACACTGAAGCTTTCTTT
abundance: NA; len: 13; v_gene: TRBV10-3; d_gene: TRBD2; j_gene: TRBJ2-1; CDR3aa: CASLAGDYNEQFF; CDR3nt: TGTGCCTCTTTAGCGGGAGACTACAATGAGCAGTTCTTC
abundance: NA; len: 15; v_gene: TRBV5-1; d_gene: NA; j_gene: TRBJ2-5; CDR3aa: CASSLAVGSQETQYF; CDR3nt: TGCGCCAGCAGCTTGGCCGTCGGGTCCCAAGAGACCCAGTACTTC
abundance: NA; len: 15; v_gene: TRBV5-6; d_gene: TRBD1; j_gene: TRBJ2-7; CDR3aa: CASSLVGQGEGEQYF; CDR3nt: TGTGCCAGCAGCTTGGTAGGACAGGGCGAGGGCGAGCAGTACTTC
abundance: NA; len: 19; v_gene: TRBV18; d_gene: NA; j_gene: TRBJ1-2; CDR3aa: CASSPNVPRRRIGDYGYTF; CDR3nt: TGTGCCAGCTCACCAAACGTGCCGAGACGGCGAATCGGGGACTATGGCTACACCTTC
abundance: NA; len: 13; v_gene: TRBV3-1/TRBV3-2; d_gene: NA; j_gene: TRBJ1-5; CDR3aa: CASSQDRGQPQHF; CDR3nt: TGTGCCAGCAGCCAAGATAGAGGTCAGCCCCAGCATTTT